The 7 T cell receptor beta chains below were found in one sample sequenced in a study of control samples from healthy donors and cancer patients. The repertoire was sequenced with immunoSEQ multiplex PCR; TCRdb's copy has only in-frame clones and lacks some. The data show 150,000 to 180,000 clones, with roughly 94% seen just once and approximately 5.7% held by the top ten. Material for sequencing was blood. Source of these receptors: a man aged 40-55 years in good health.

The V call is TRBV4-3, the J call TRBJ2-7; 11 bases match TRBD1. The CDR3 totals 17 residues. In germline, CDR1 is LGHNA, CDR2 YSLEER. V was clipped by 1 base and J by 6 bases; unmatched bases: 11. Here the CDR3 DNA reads TGCGCCAGCAGCCAAGGTAGCCGAGGACAGGGGGCCGGCGAGCAGTACTTC. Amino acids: CASSQGSRGQGAGEQYF.

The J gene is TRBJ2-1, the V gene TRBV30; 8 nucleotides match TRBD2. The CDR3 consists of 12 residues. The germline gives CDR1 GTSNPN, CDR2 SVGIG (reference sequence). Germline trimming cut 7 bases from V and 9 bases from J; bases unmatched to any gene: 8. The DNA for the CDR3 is TGTGCCTTTAGGACTAGCATGGGTGAGCAGTTCTTC. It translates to CAFRTSMGEQFF. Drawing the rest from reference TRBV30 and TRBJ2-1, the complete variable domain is SQTIHQWPATLVQPVGSPLSLECTVEGTSNPNLYWYRQAAGRGLQLLFYSVGIGQISSEVPQNLSASRPQDRQFILSSKKLLLSDSGFYLCAFRTSMGEQFFGPGTRLTVL.

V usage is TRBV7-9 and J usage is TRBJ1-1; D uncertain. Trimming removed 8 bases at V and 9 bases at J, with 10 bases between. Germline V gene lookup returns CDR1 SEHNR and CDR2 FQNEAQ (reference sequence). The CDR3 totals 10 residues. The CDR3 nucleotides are TGTGCCAGCTTCGGCTCCCAAGCTTTCTTT. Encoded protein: CASFGSQAFF.

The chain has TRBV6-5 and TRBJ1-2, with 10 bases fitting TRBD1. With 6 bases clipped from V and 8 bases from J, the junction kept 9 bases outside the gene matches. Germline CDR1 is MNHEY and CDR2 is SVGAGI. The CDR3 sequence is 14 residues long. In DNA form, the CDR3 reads TGTGCCAGCAGCACTACCGGGACAGGGGCGGGCTACACCTTC. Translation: CASSTTGTGAGYTF.

CDR3 DNA sequence: TGTGCCAGCAGCTCTGGGTTCGCCCCTAATCAGCCCCAGCATTTT. Residues: CASSSGFAPNQPQHF. V and J are TRBV7-9 and TRBJ1-5; no clear D gene. CDR1 is SEHNR and CDR2 is FQNEAQ in the germline V gene (reference sequence). V was cut by 4 bases and J by 4 bases, with 14 bases left in between. This CDR3 has 15 amino acids.

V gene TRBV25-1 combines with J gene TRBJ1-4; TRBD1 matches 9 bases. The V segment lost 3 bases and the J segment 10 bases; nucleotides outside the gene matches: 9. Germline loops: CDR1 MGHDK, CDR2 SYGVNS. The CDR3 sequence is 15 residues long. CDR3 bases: TGTGCCAGCAGTGATACAGGGGGCTTGACGGGAAAACTGTTTTTT. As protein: CASSDTGGLTGKLFF.

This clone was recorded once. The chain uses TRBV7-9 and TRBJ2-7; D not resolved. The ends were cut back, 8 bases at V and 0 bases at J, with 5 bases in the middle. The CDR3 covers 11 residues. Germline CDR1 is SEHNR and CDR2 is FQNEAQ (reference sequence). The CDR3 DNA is TGTGCCAGCTCCCCCTCCTACGAGCAGTACTTC. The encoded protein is CASSPSYEQYF.